This T cell receptor beta chain was captured by sequencing in a study of blood T cell repertoires in COVID-19. Study overall: Nucleic acid was either cDNA or gDNA, and it came from T cells, B-cell-depleted T cells, or PBMCs.

Participants, 18 to 89 years old, spanned around 25 US areas. Clinical history reported by participants formed the basis on which cohorts were assigned. Symptom resolution, clearance, or two negative PCRs marked donors in Cohort 3 as recovered. The method was immunoSEQ multiplex PCR; TCRdb's version includes in-frame clones alone and lacks a portion of them. The sample has around 300,000 clones; around 90% are singletons. V lost 2 bases, J lost 0 bases, and 13 bases lay in between. This CDR3 region has 16 residues. CDR1 and CDR2 from the germline V gene are SGHRS and YFSETQ. V gene TRBV5-1 combines with J gene TRBJ2-3; a weak D match, TRBD2 (6 bases). Sequenced: PBMCs or T cells enriched from blood (not recorded which). The sequence came from a woman aged 50 to 60 who had recovered from COVID-19. This CDR3 reads CASSFLREPSTDTQYF. The DNA of the CDR3 is TGCGCCAGCAGCTTCCTCCGGGAGCCTAGCACAGATACGCAGTATTTT.